The next 13 T cell receptor beta chains were all read from a single sample in a study of T-cell reconstitution after alpha-beta-depleted transplantation in children. It was with unique molecular identifiers that the TCRbeta library was prepared. MiXCR, applied by TCRdb to the PCR reads, yields one record per CDR3 protein. The sample contains more than 550,000 distinct CDR3 sequences, 8% to 11% of which appear only once. The source material was PBMCs from the stem cell graft donor, sampled from the stem cell graft. These receptor sequences come from a human donor who donated a stem cell graft to a child with acute myeloid leukemia.

This clonotype has a handful of counts. The genes are TRBV5-1 and TRBJ2-7, with D perhaps TRBD1 or TRBD2 (5 bases each). This CDR3 is 15 amino acids long. V was pared by 0 bases and J by 5 bases, with 15 bases between. Germline V CDR1 and CDR2: SGHRS, YFSETQ. The CDR3 region has the DNA TGCGCCAGCAGCTTGGATTTTGATCGGGACCACGAGCAGTACTTC. It translates to CASSLDFDRDHEQYF.

This clonotype was seen repeatedly, ten times or more. The DNA for the CDR3 is TGTGCCAGCAGCCAGTTCCCCCGGCTAGCGGGAAGGGATGAGCAGTTCTTC. Amino acids: CASSQFPRLAGRDEQFF. This sequence joins TRBV4-2 and TRBJ2-1; 9 positions match TRBD2. With 3 bases clipped from V and 8 bases from J, the junction kept 14 bases outside the gene matches. Germline V gene lookup returns CDR1 LGHNA and CDR2 YNFKEQ. This CDR3 has 17 residues.

This clonotype was observed many times. This chain joins TRBV10-3 and TRBJ1-1; 7 bases line up with TRBD1. Germline loops: CDR1 ENHRY, CDR2 SYGVKD. The CDR3 runs to 16 residues. Losses at the gene ends were 2 bases for V and 6 bases for J; bases not matched to a gene: 12. CDR3 region: CAISEPPYRGWAEAFF. The CDR3 coding sequence is TGTGCCATCAGTGAGCCCCCCTACAGGGGCTGGGCTGAAGCTTTCTTT.

The chain employs TRBV20-1 and TRBJ2-1, with D maybe TRBD2 (7 bases). CDR3 length: 17 amino acids. The germline V gene has CDR1 DFQATT and CDR2 SNEGSKA (reference sequence). V lost 3 bases to trimming and J lost 0 bases, with 18 bases between them. DNA for the CDR3: TGCAGTGCTAGGGGGGCTTCTAGCGGCCACTCCTACAATGAGCAGTTCTTC. The encoded protein is CSARGASSGHSYNEQFF.

This clonotype was counted many times. The V and J genes are TRBV7-3 and TRBJ2-1; 14 bases match TRBD2. Germline CDR1 and CDR2: SGHTA and FQGTGA. The V segment lost 9 bases and the J segment 4 bases; nucleotides outside the gene matches: 5. This CDR3 region has 15 residues. CDR3 region: CARGLAGETYNEQFF. The CDR3 nucleotides are TGTGCCAGGGGACTAGCGGGAGAAACTTACAATGAGCAGTTCTTC.

This clonotype was counted at least ten times. This rearrangement joins TRBV7-3 to TRBJ2-2; D is unresolved. The CDR3 has 14 residues. Between the trimmed V and J ends, which lost 1 base and 2 bases, there was a span of 5 bases. Germline CDR1 is SGHTA and CDR2 is FQGTGA. The chain's CDR3 is CASSLIFNTGELFF. The CDR3 bases are TGTGCCAGCAGCTTAATTTTCAACACCGGGGAGCTGTTTTTT.

This clonotype appeared a few times. The V gene is TRBV30, the J gene TRBJ2-1; 12 nucleotides line up with TRBD2. V lost 0 bases, J lost 3 bases, and 3 bases stayed unmatched. The CDR3 loop spans 16 amino acids. The germline CDR1 and CDR2 sequences are GTSNPN and SVGIG (reference sequence). The CDR3 loop reads CAWSVRTSGNYNEQFF. CDR3 in DNA: TGTGCCTGGAGTGTACGGACTAGCGGGAACTACAATGAGCAGTTCTTC.

Many counts were recorded for this clonotype. The CDR3 spells CSAVGTRPYEQYF. CDR3 coding DNA: TGCAGTGCCGTTGGGACTAGACCCTACGAGCAGTACTTC. This chain uses TRBV20-1 with TRBJ2-7; 8 nucleotides agree with TRBD2. The V and J ends lost 6 bases and 2 bases, in that order; junction bases with no gene match: 6. Germline CDR1 is DFQATT and CDR2 is SNEGSKA (reference sequence). The CDR3 is made up of 13 amino acids.

The V call is TRBV18, the J call TRBJ1-1; no firm D call. The ends were cut back, 6 bases at V and 2 bases at J, with 10 bases in the middle. Germline CDR1 is KGHSH and CDR2 is LQKENI. This CDR3 has 13 residues. CDR3 coding DNA: TGTGCCAGCTCCCCGCACAGTAACACTGAAGCTTTCTTT. As protein: CASSPHSNTEAFF. Filled out from reference TRBV18 and TRBJ1-1, the complete variable domain reads NAGVMQNPRHLVRRRGQEARLRCSPMKGHSHVYWYRQLPEEGLKFMVYLQKENIIDESGMPKERFSAEFPKEGPSILRIQQVVRGDSAAYFCASSPHSNTEAFFGQGTRLTVV.

Only a few counts were recorded for this clonotype. The gene calls are TRBV3-1 and TRBJ2-7, with a possible D match to TRBD1 (6 bases). V was trimmed by 5 bases and J by 6 bases, leaving 26 bases between them. CDR3 length: 17 amino acids. The germline V gene has CDR1 LGHDT and CDR2 YNNKEL (reference sequence). CDR3 nucleotide sequence: TGTGCCAGCAGCATCGATGGTCTATCTTTAGACAGGCCCGAGCAGTACTTC. Encoded protein: CASSIDGLSLDRPEQYF.

The chain joins TRBV20-1 to TRBJ2-3, with 8 bases lining up with TRBD2. The ends lost 7 bases at V and 0 bases at J; junction bases unmatched: 3. The CDR3 totals 13 residues. CDR1 is DFQATT and CDR2 is SNEGSKA in the germline V gene (reference sequence). CDR3 DNA: TGCAGTGTAACGGGGGGGAGCACAGATACGCAGTATTTT. Residues: CSVTGGSTDTQYF.

The J gene is TRBJ2-1, the V gene TRBV20-1; 13 bases are a match to TRBD2. Per germline, CDR1 DFQATT and CDR2 SNEGSKA (reference sequence). With V trimmed by 2 bases and J by 5 bases, 6 bases remained unmatched. The CDR3 is 16 amino acids. The CDR3 loop is CSARTGTSGIDNEQFF. The CDR3 DNA sequence: TGCAGTGCTAGAACCGGGACTAGCGGGATCGACAATGAGCAGTTCTTC.

The chain couples TRBV20-1 to TRBJ1-6, with 9 bases matching TRBD1. In germline, CDR1 is DFQATT, CDR2 SNEGSKA (reference sequence). The V and J ends lost 6 bases and 10 bases, in that order; junction bases with no gene match: 13. This CDR3 is built from 15 residues. The CDR3 DNA sequence: TGCAGTGCGCCGTCACAGGGGGCATTTGCCTCACCCCTCCACTTT. This gives the protein CSAPSQGAFASPLHF.